What follows are 31 T cell receptor beta chains derived from one specimen sequenced in a study of blood T cell repertoires in COVID-19. Method: immunoSEQ multiplex PCR; TCRdb's copy keeps in-frame clones and lacks some. The sample records about 260,000 clones, 85% to 90% being singletons. The specimen sequenced was peripheral blood. The origin of the receptors is a woman aged 35 to 49 who had recovered from COVID-19.

CDR3 sequence (DNA): TGTGCCAGCAGTGACTCACAGCGGGGGAACGACAATGAGCAGTTCTTC. It is translated as CASSDSQRGNDNEQFF. The chain is built from TRBV6-4 and TRBJ2-1; 8 positions match TRBD2. V trimming: 0 bases; J trimming: 5 bases; junction bases outside the gene matches: 6. CDR3 size: 16 residues. Germline V gene lookup returns CDR1 MRHNA and CDR2 SNTAGT.

This chain joins TRBV5-1 and TRBJ2-7; D perhaps matches TRBD2 (5 bases). Trimming shortened V by 0 bases and J by 11 bases, and 15 bases separated the two germline ends. The CDR3 loop spans 13 amino acids. CDR1 is SGHRS and CDR2 is YFSETQ in the germline V gene. The CDR3 DNA reads TGCGCCAGCAGCTTGGCCCTGGACGGGATGAAGTACTTC. As protein: CASSLALDGMKYF.

This clone was picked up a small number of times. This sequence joins TRBV25-1 and TRBJ1-1, with D perhaps matching TRBD1 (6 bases). Germline CDR1 and CDR2: MGHDK and SYGVNS. The CDR3 has 16 residues. V gave up 0 bases and J gave up 3 bases, with 14 bases separating them. CDR3 loop: CASSEYRGRGDTEAFF. The CDR3 bases are TGTGCCAGCAGTGAATATAGAGGCAGGGGAGACACTGAAGCTTTCTTT.

The chain uses TRBV19 and TRBJ1-2, with D possibly matching TRBD1 (6 bases). This CDR3 region has 15 residues. V lost 6 bases to trimming and J lost 2 bases, with 16 bases between them. Germline CDR1 and CDR2: LNHDA and SQIVND (reference sequence). CDR3 residues: CASRPQGFGNYGYTF. DNA for the CDR3: TGTGCCAGTAGACCTCAGGGGTTCGGGAACTATGGCTACACCTTC.

V is TRBV6-5 and J is TRBJ2-7, with 10 bases matching TRBD1. Germline V gene lookup returns CDR1 MNHEY and CDR2 SVGAGI. The V gene end was trimmed by 4 bases and the J gene end by 2 bases; junction bases not matched to a gene: 5. The CDR3 runs 15 residues. The CDR3: CASSWGTGVPYEQYF. The CDR3, as DNA: TGTGCCAGCAGTTGGGGGACAGGGGTCCCCTACGAGCAGTACTTC.

The V gene is TRBV6-5, the J gene TRBJ2-5; TRBD1 agrees at 7 bases. Trimming cost V 6 bases and J 5 bases; bases outside gene matches: 9. Per the germline V gene, CDR1 is MNHEY and CDR2 is SVGAGI. CDR3 size: 14 residues. The CDR3 DNA reads as TGTGCCAGCAGAGATGACAGGGCGTGGGAGACCCAGTACTTC. It encodes CASRDDRAWETQYF.

In DNA form, the CDR3 reads TGTGCCAGCAGCCTCTACGGACAGGAGACTAAAGCTTTCTTT. It translates to CASSLYGQETKAFF. This chain uses TRBV6-2 or TRBV6-3 with TRBJ1-1, with 7 bases matching TRBD1. Germline V CDR1 and CDR2: MNHEY, SVGEGT. The length of the CDR3 is 14 residues. The V and J ends lost 6 bases and 9 bases, in that order; junction bases with no gene match: 13.

This clone occurred a few times. V is TRBV29-1 and J is TRBJ1-2; 7 bases are shared with TRBD1. Germline-derived CDR1 and CDR2 are SQVTM and ANQGSEA. V shed 4 bases and J 5 bases; nucleotides not matched to a gene: 16. This CDR3 has 16 amino acids. The CDR3 spells CSVGRGRSFSWYGYTF. Written as DNA, the CDR3 is TGCAGCGTTGGGAGGGGGCGATCGTTTTCTTGGTATGGCTACACCTTC.

CDR3 sequence reads: CASSGRTGGRTGYGYTF. The CDR3 DNA follows: TGTGCCAGCAGCGGACGGACAGGGGGGCGGACGGGCTATGGCTACACCTTC. This rearrangement joins TRBV9 to TRBJ1-2, with 10 bases aligning to TRBD1. V trimming: 3 bases; J trimming: 4 bases; junction bases outside the gene matches: 12. CDR3 length: 17 residues. CDR1 is SGDLS and CDR2 is YYNGEE in the germline V gene.

This clone came up once. J is TRBJ1-1 and V is TRBV6-1, with no clear D. The CDR3 is 16 amino acids. With 0 bases removed from V and 3 bases from J, the gap between germline ends came to 14 bases. Germline values: CDR1 MNHNS, CDR2 SASEGT. CDR3 in DNA: TGTGCCAGCAGTGAAGCGCTTCGGCGGATTTACACTGAAGCTTTCTTT. It codes for CASSEALRRIYTEAFF.

This clone is a singleton in its sample. The V call is TRBV6-5, the J call TRBJ1-2; weak D call: TRBD1 (6 bases). Trimming cost V 2 bases and J 7 bases, with 14 bases left between them. The germline CDR1 and CDR2 sequences are MNHEY and SVGAGI. The CDR3 loop spans 14 amino acids. CDR3: CASSYALGGFGYTF. The CDR3 DNA follows: TGTGCCAGCAGTTACGCCCTTGGGGGCTTTGGCTACACCTTC.

The chain couples TRBV7-2 to TRBJ1-2; tentative D call: TRBD1 (5 bases). This CDR3 is built from 15 residues. Trimming cost V 1 base and J 5 bases, with 14 bases left between them. CDR1 and CDR2 (germline): SGHTA, FQGNSA. CDR3: CASSLELGPLYGYTF. DNA for the CDR3: TGTGCCAGCAGCTTAGAGCTGGGGCCTCTGTATGGCTACACCTTC.

The chain couples TRBV30 to TRBJ1-4; no clear D gene. The V gene's germline CDR1 is GTSNPN and CDR2 SVGIG (reference sequence). The V and J ends lost 3 bases and 6 bases respectively, with 8 bases between them. The CDR3 is 12 residues long. The CDR3 loop is CAWSPLDEKLFF. CDR3 coding DNA: TGTGCCTGGAGCCCTTTAGATGAAAAACTGTTTTTT. Complete variable domain (other parts from reference TRBV30 and TRBJ1-4): SQTIHQWPATLVQPVGSPLSLECTVEGTSNPNLYWYRQAAGRGLQLLFYSVGIGQISSEVPQNLSASRPQDRQFILSSKKLLLSDSGFYLCAWSPLDEKLFFGSGTQLSVL.

This rearrangement joins TRBV7-9 to TRBJ2-5, with a weak D call TRBD2 (6 bases). Germline values: CDR1 SEHNR, CDR2 FQNEAQ (reference sequence). Trimming shortened V by 1 base and J by 5 bases, and 8 bases separated the two germline ends. The CDR3 is made up of 13 amino acids. This chain's CDR3 is CASSLGGDETQYF. The CDR3 DNA sequence: TGTGCCAGCAGCTTAGGGGGGGACGAGACCCAGTACTTC. Full variable domain (outside the CDR3, taken from reference TRBV7-9 and TRBJ2-5): DTGVSQNPRHKITKRGQNVTFRCDPISEHNRLYWYRQTLGQGPEFLTYFQNEAQLEKSRLLSDRFSAERPKGSFSTLEIQRTEQGDSAMYLCASSLGGDETQYFGPGTRLLVL.

This rearrangement joins TRBV2 to TRBJ1-5; the D gene is possibly TRBD1 (5 bases). Trimming left V 11 bases short and J 4 bases short, with 15 bases between. This CDR3 has 13 amino acids. Germline CDR1 SNHLY, CDR2 FYNNEI. CDR3 nucleotides: TGTGCCGGAAAGGGGCAGTGGAATCAGCCCCAGCATTTT. Encoded protein: CAGKGQWNQPQHF. The full variable domain, in which reference TRBV2 and TRBJ1-5 provide the parts outside the CDR3, is EPEVTQTPSHQVTQMGQEVILRCVPISNHLYFYWYRQILGQKVEFLVSFYNNEISEKSEIFDDQFSVERPDGSNFTLKIRSTKLEDSAMYFCAGKGQWNQPQHFGDGTRLSIL.

This chain links TRBV5-1 with TRBJ1-6; no definite D call. The length of the CDR3 is 13 residues. Germline V gene sequence: CDR1 SGHRS, CDR2 YFSETQ. The V gene lost 5 bases and the J gene lost 5 bases, with 8 bases spanning the gap. The CDR3 sequence: CASRQANNSPLHF. The DNA for the CDR3 is TGCGCCAGCAGGCAGGCTAATAATTCACCCCTCCACTTT.

The genes are TRBV6-5 and TRBJ2-2, with D possibly TRBD1 on 6 matching bases. Trimming pared 0 bases from V and 4 bases from J, leaving 12 bases between. Germline lookup yields CDR1 MNHEY and CDR2 SVGAGI. This CDR3 has 16 residues. CDR3 in amino acids: CASSYSNRASTGELFF. The CDR3 nucleotides are TGTGCCAGCAGTTACTCGAACAGGGCGAGCACCGGGGAGCTGTTTTTT.

The genes are TRBV3-1 (or the pseudogene TRBV3-2) and TRBJ2-2, with D uncertain. Germline V gene lookup returns CDR1 LGHDT and CDR2 YNNKEL (reference sequence). The germline V and J ends were trimmed by 4 bases and 3 bases, with 6 bases remaining between them. This CDR3 has 13 amino acids. The CDR3 DNA follows: TGTGCCAGCAGCCTAACAGACACCGGGGAGCTGTTTTTT. Protein product: CASSLTDTGELFF.

CDR3 bases: TGTGCCAGCTCCTCCCCCCAGGGCCGGGGAAACACCATATATTTT. It specifies CASSSPQGRGNTIYF. The genes are TRBV18 and TRBJ1-3; TRBD1 is a possible D gene (5 bases). This CDR3 has 15 amino acids. Trimming pared 6 bases from V and 4 bases from J, leaving 16 bases between. Per germline, CDR1 KGHSH and CDR2 LQKENI. Using reference TRBV18 and TRBJ1-3 for the parts outside the CDR3, the full variable domain is NAGVMQNPRHLVRRRGQEARLRCSPMKGHSHVYWYRQLPEEGLKFMVYLQKENIIDESGMPKERFSAEFPKEGPSILRIQQVVRGDSAAYFCASSSPQGRGNTIYFGEGSWLTVV.

This clone showed up just a few times. The gene calls are TRBV6-5 and TRBJ2-5, with a possible D match to TRBD1 (5 bases). Germline loops: CDR1 MNHEY, CDR2 SVGAGI. V lost 0 bases and J 4 bases, leaving 15 bases between the germline ends. The CDR3 length is 16 residues. In DNA form, the CDR3 reads TGTGCCAGCAGTTACTCTCGGACAACCACCGGAGAGACCCAGTACTTC. Protein sequence: CASSYSRTTTGETQYF.

The V and J genes are TRBV11-3 and TRBJ2-1; 9 nucleotides line up with TRBD2. The J segment lost 7 bases and the V segment lost 1 base, leaving 5 bases of the junction unmatched. CDR1 is SGHNT and CDR2 is YENEEA in the germline V gene. CDR3 length equals 15 residues. CDR3: CASSLGLAGTNEQFF. DNA for the CDR3: TGTGCCAGCAGCTTAGGGCTAGCGGGGACGAATGAGCAGTTCTTC.

The rearrangement joins TRBV10-2 to TRBJ2-7, with TRBD1 matching over 7 bases. This CDR3 has 15 amino acids. CDR1 is WSHSY, CDR2 SAAADI, per germline. V dropped 5 bases and J dropped 1; count of bases not matched to a gene: 8. The CDR3 DNA reads TGCGCCAGCAGTTTGAAGGCAGGGGGATCCTACGAGCAGTACTTC. It encodes CASSLKAGGSYEQYF.

The chain recombines TRBV2 with TRBJ2-5; 8 bases align to TRBD1. In germline, CDR1 is SNHLY, CDR2 FYNNEI. J lost 1 base, V lost 6 bases, and 4 bases had no gene match. The CDR3 contains 14 residues. The CDR3 sequence is CASRADRGQETQYF. CDR3 in DNA: TGTGCCAGCAGGGCCGACAGGGGCCAAGAGACCCAGTACTTC.

The J gene is TRBJ2-2, the V gene TRBV7-8, with D unresolved. V dropped 5 bases and J dropped 1 base, with 14 bases sitting between them. Germline CDR1 and CDR2: SGHVS and FQNEAQ. The CDR3 runs 16 residues. CDR3 nucleotide sequence: TGTGCCAGCAGCCTACGATCTATCATGAACACCGGGGAGCTGTTTTTT. It translates to CASSLRSIMNTGELFF.

The rearrangement joins TRBV6-1 to TRBJ1-2; no firm D call. CDR1 and CDR2 from the germline V gene are MNHNS and SASEGT. This CDR3 region has 14 residues. Trimming cost V 1 base and J 2 bases, with 8 bases left between them. CDR3 region: CASSEDAENYGYTF. The DNA of the CDR3 is TGTGCCAGCAGTGAAGACGCGGAAAACTATGGCTACACCTTC.

Only one count was recorded for this clone. This chain links TRBV6-2 or TRBV6-3 with TRBJ1-2; D perhaps matches TRBD1 (6 bases). The V end lost 5 bases, the J end lost 7 bases, and 14 bases lay between the germline ends. Per the germline V gene, CDR1 is MNHEY and CDR2 is SVGEGT. The CDR3 is 13 residues long. CDR3 nucleotides: TGTGCCAGCAGTCTACAGGGTGGGGTTGGCTACACCTTC. Translation gives CASSLQGGVGYTF.

J is TRBJ1-1 and V is TRBV20-1, with D hard to call. The CDR3 totals 11 residues. CDR1 and CDR2 from the germline V gene are DFQATT and SNEGSKA (reference sequence). Trimming cost V 6 bases and J 5 bases, with 10 bases left between them. In DNA form, the CDR3 reads TGCAGTGCGCTAAAGAGGACTGAAGCTTTCTTT. It specifies CSALKRTEAFF.

This chain connects TRBV5-4 to TRBJ2-7; 11 bases agree with TRBD1. Germline values: CDR1 SGHNT, CDR2 YYREEE (reference sequence). The CDR3 length is 16 residues. J gave up 3 bases and V 0 bases, and 5 bases lay outside the gene matches. DNA for the CDR3: TGTGCCAGCAGCTTGGGGATGGGGACAGGGGGCTACGAGCAGTACTTC. This gives the protein CASSLGMGTGGYEQYF.

This chain uses TRBV3-1 (or the pseudogene TRBV3-2) with TRBJ2-1; TRBD2 aligns across 7 bases. The CDR3 is 15 amino acids. V lost 0 bases, J lost 7 bases, and 6 bases stayed unmatched. The V gene's germline CDR1 is LGHDT and CDR2 YNNKEL (reference sequence). In nucleotides, the CDR3 is TGTGCCAGCAGCCAAGATTCCCAGCGGGGTAATGAGCAGTTCTTC. Protein: CASSQDSQRGNEQFF.

This clone was seen only once. V and J are TRBV5-1 and TRBJ2-7; 8 nucleotides align to TRBD2. The CDR3 spans 16 residues. J lost 2 bases, V lost 0 bases, and 7 bases had no gene match. The germline V gene has CDR1 SGHRS and CDR2 YFSETQ. The CDR3 coding sequence is TGCGCCAGCAGCTTGGGGTTGGGACTAGGTGCCTACGAGCAGTACTTC. It yields the protein CASSLGLGLGAYEQYF.

The J gene is TRBJ2-4, the V gene TRBV7-9; 14 positions match TRBD2. Germline CDR1 SEHNR, CDR2 FQNEAQ (reference sequence). J lost 0 bases, V lost 5 bases, and 9 bases had no gene match. There are 19 residues in the CDR3. The CDR3 DNA follows: TGTGCCAGCAGCACCCGGACTAGCGGGGGGTTACTAGCCAAAAACATTCAGTACTTC. Protein: CASSTRTSGGLLAKNIQYF.